A single sample is the source of the 2 T cell receptor beta chains below, sequenced in a study of tumor-infiltrating lymphocytes in primary liver carcinoma. For each extraction, RNA and DNA were obtained together from around 20-30 mg of unsorted bulk tissue. With roughly 500 ng total RNA as template and a constant-region primer, TCR beta cDNA was made. Three rounds of nested multiplex PCR with slightly modified ARM-PCR produced TCR beta libraries. The first two PCR rounds, roughly 9 cycles each, used TRBV1-TRBV30 forward primers and a C-beta reverse primer. TCRdb redid the calling of the multiplex PCR reads with MiXCR, one entry per CDR3 protein. This sample has some 190,000 distinct CDR3 sequences; around four fifths occur once, and the top ten carry 15% to 20%. Sequencing used tumor tissue from primary liver carcinoma. Every receptor here comes from a man between 35 and 55 years old with primary liver carcinoma and hepatitis B virus infection.

Turning to this clonotype: The junction and the germline gene differ at one end; a read error may be behind it. CDR3 sequence reads: CASSLGGDTESFF. The CDR3 coding sequence is TGTGCGAGCAGCTTGGGGGGGGACACTGAATCATTCTTT. The rearrangement links TRBV11-2 to TRBJ1-1, with D maybe TRBD1 (6 bases). The V gene's germline CDR1 is SGHAT and CDR2 FQNNGV. This CDR3 spans 13 amino acids.

The chain is built from TRBV12-3 or TRBV12-4 and TRBJ1-1; D is perhaps TRBD1 (5 bases). Trimming took off 3 bases at V and 4 bases at J, with 15 bases between the two ends. The CDR3 has 15 amino acids. As DNA, the CDR3 is TGTGCCAGCAGTTTCCCTCCAAGGGGCAGCACTGAAGCTTTCTTT. Its protein product is CASSFPPRGSTEAFF.